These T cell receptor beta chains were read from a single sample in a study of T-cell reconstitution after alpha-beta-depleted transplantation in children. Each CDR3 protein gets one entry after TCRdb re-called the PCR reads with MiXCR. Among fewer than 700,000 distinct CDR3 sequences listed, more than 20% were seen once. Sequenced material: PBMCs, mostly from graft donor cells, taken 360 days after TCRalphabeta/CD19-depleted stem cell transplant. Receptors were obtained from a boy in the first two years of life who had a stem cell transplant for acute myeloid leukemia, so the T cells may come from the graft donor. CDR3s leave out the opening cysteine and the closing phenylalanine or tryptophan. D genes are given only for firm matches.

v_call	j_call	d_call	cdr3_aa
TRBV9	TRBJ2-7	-	ASSGTSHEQY
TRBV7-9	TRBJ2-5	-	ASRSGGDWTQY
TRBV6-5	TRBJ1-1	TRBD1	ASKWTGVGTEAF
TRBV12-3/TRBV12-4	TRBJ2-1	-	ASSPWFVDEQF
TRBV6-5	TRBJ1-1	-	ASSYFDSMNTEAF
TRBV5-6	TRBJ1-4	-	ASSLVGSPNEKLF
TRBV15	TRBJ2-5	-	ATSREGTVKETQY
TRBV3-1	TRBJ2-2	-	ASSFGVAERTGELF
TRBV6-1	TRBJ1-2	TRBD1	ASSPYRGYGYT
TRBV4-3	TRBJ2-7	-	ASSQDLGGIPYEQY